These 19 T cell receptor beta chains share one sample of origin, sequenced in a study of cytomegalovirus exposure and HLA in healthy donors. With 60 Vbeta and 13 Jbeta primers, the PCR was carried out. The protocol was immunoSEQ multiplex PCR, while the TCRdb copy is restricted to in-frame clones and leaves out a portion. Of 60,000 to 100,000 clones in the sample, around 81% were seen once. The material sequenced was PBMCs. These receptor sequences come from a male donor in good health and CMV-seropositive.

The chain has TRBV5-4 and TRBJ2-7, with TRBD1 as a possible D gene (6 bases). Germline CDR1 is SGHNT and CDR2 is YYREEE (reference sequence). The CDR3 is 15 residues long. V was trimmed by 2 bases and J by 2 bases, leaving 14 bases between them. In DNA, the CDR3 is TGTGCCAGCAGCTTTCTAGACAGGACTCCCTACGAGCAGTACTTC. The encoded protein is CASSFLDRTPYEQYF.

With respect to this clone: At one of its ends the junction is not consistent with the germline gene, which may arise from a read error. The chain combines TRBV7-7 with TRBJ2-1, with 10 bases lining up with TRBD1. Germline lookup yields CDR1 SSHAT and CDR2 FNYEAQ (reference sequence). The CDR3 is 13 residues long. This CDR3 is CASSPRQGAVRIF. The CDR3 nucleotides read TGTGCTAGCAGCCCACGACAGGGGGCGGTTCGGATCTTC.

The chain combines TRBV18 with TRBJ2-1; 8 positions agree with TRBD1. This CDR3 spans 21 amino acids. The junction had 20 bases not matched to a gene; V was cut back by 4 bases and J by 0 bases. Germline V gene sequence: CDR1 KGHSH, CDR2 LQKENI. The CDR3 region is CASSLRAGQVQGDSSYNEQFF. In DNA, the CDR3 is TGTGCCAGCTCACTTCGGGCGGGGCAGGTACAGGGGGATAGCTCCTACAATGAGCAGTTCTTC.

The rearrangement links TRBV6-5 to TRBJ2-7; tentatively, D is TRBD1 (6 bases). The CDR3 extends over 14 amino acids. Germline lookup yields CDR1 MNHEY and CDR2 SVGAGI. V lost 5 bases and J 3 bases, leaving 14 bases between the germline ends. CDR3 sequence: CASSSPQGHYEQYF. The CDR3, as DNA: TGTGCCAGCAGTAGCCCCCAGGGACACTACGAGCAGTACTTC.

V and J are TRBV9 and TRBJ2-7; TRBD1 is a possible D gene (5 bases). In germline, CDR1 is SGDLS, CDR2 YYNGEE. The CDR3 covers 14 residues. V shed 0 bases and J shed 2 bases, with 9 bases lying between them. Here the CDR3 DNA reads TGTGCCAGCAGCGTAGAGGGGTGGCCCTACGAGCAGTACTTC. Translating it yields CASSVEGWPYEQYF.

This chain uses TRBV30 with TRBJ2-2; 10 nucleotides line up with TRBD2. The CDR3 consists of 15 residues. The V gene end was trimmed by 3 bases and the J gene end by 3 bases; junction bases not matched to a gene: 4. CDR1 and CDR2 (germline): GTSNPN, SVGIG (reference sequence). CDR3 protein: CAWSNGLADTGELFF. The CDR3 nucleotides are TGTGCCTGGAGCAATGGACTAGCGGACACCGGGGAGCTGTTTTTT.

This chain joins TRBV6-5 and TRBJ1-2, with D possibly being TRBD1 (6 bases). This CDR3 is 16 amino acids long. CDR1 is MNHEY, CDR2 SVGAGI, per germline. V was shortened by 2 bases and J by 4 bases, with 17 bases between the two germline ends. CDR3 amino acids: CASSYRGGSEVYGYTF. The CDR3 DNA follows: TGTGCCAGCAGTTACCGGGGGGGCTCGGAGGTCTATGGCTACACCTTC.

This clone was counted a single time. This chain connects TRBV7-6 to TRBJ2-5; TRBD2 might be the D (5 bases). Trimming pared 1 base from V and 5 bases from J, leaving 11 bases between. The CDR3 contains 14 residues. Germline CDR1 reads SGHVS; CDR2 reads FNYEAQ. This CDR3 is CASSLGLAMETQYF. As DNA, the CDR3 is TGTGCCAGCAGCTTAGGGCTAGCAATGGAGACCCAGTACTTC.

The J gene is TRBJ1-1, the V gene TRBV28; 7 bases match TRBD1. Unmatched junction bases numbered 1, after V lost 2 bases and J lost 4 bases. The CDR3 is 13 residues long. The germline V gene has CDR1 MDHEN and CDR2 SYDVKM. CDR3 DNA: TGTGCCAGCAGTTTAAGGGGGCCCACTGAAGCTTTCTTT. It translates to CASSLRGPTEAFF.

The genes are TRBV28 and TRBJ2-7, with 8 positions matching TRBD1. The germline V gene encodes CDR1 MDHEN and CDR2 SYDVKM. CDR3 size: 12 residues. Losses at the gene ends were 8 bases for V and 5 bases for J; bases not matched to a gene: 5. The CDR3 DNA follows: TGTGCCAGCGGCAGGGGGCAAAACGAGCAGTACTTC. This codes for CASGRGQNEQYF.

The CDR3: CASSPGGVGVNTEAFF. DNA for the CDR3: TGTGCCAGCAGCCCGGGGGGGGTAGGAGTGAACACTGAAGCTTTCTTT. The chain employs TRBV5-4 and TRBJ1-1; a weak D match, TRBD1 (5 bases). Germline values: CDR1 SGHNT, CDR2 YYREEE (reference sequence). This CDR3 is 16 amino acids long. V lost 4 bases and J 0 bases, leaving 16 bases between the germline ends.

The chain links TRBV6-1 to TRBJ2-7; the match to TRBD2 covers 11 bases. J lost 7 bases, V lost 5 bases, and 10 bases had no gene match. The length of the CDR3 is 15 residues. Germline V gene data show CDR1 as MNHNS and CDR2 as SASEGT. The CDR3 loop is CASSPGLAGTGEQYF. CDR3 DNA: TGTGCCAGCAGTCCCGGACTAGCGGGCACCGGGGAGCAGTACTTC.

This sequence joins TRBV27 and TRBJ2-7; TRBD2 matches 7 bases. V lost 10 bases and J lost 2; bases outside the gene matches: 14. This CDR3 has 15 amino acids. CDR1 is MNHEY, CDR2 SMNVEV, per germline (reference sequence). The CDR3 loop is CATGAGRSWTYEQYF. Written as DNA, the CDR3 is TGTGCCACCGGAGCGGGACGCAGTTGGACCTACGAGCAGTACTTC.

The gene calls are TRBV5-1 and TRBJ2-6; no definite D call. The V gene lost 7 bases and the J gene lost 0 bases, with 8 bases spanning the gap. The CDR3 runs 14 residues. Germline V lookup: CDR1 SGHRS, CDR2 YFSETQ. The CDR3 bases are TGCGCCAGCCAAGACTCCTCTGGGGCCAACGTCCTGACTTTC. This codes for CASQDSSGANVLTF.

V is TRBV13 and J is TRBJ2-7, with D possibly TRBD1 on 5 matching bases. Per the germline V gene, CDR1 is PRHDT and CDR2 is FYEKMQ (reference sequence). Trimming removed 4 bases at V and 1 base at J, with 26 bases between. This CDR3 is built from 19 residues. CDR3 nucleotide sequence: TGTGCCAGCAGCTCCGTCGACAGCCCCTACGCATTCTCATCCTACGAGCAGTACTTC. This gives the protein CASSSVDSPYAFSSYEQYF.

This chain links TRBV6-1 with TRBJ1-1; 8 nucleotides line up with TRBD1. Germline lookup yields CDR1 MNHNS and CDR2 SASEGT. J was trimmed by 7 bases and V by 6 bases; bases with no gene match: 4. The CDR3 runs to 12 residues. The CDR3 DNA reads TGTGCCAGCAGCCAACAGGGGGTTGAAGCTTTCTTT. Residues: CASSQQGVEAFF.

This chain joins TRBV14 and TRBJ2-5; D is perhaps TRBD1 (5 bases). Per the germline V gene, CDR1 is SGHDN and CDR2 is FVKESK. Trimming removed 4 bases at V and 1 base at J, with 16 bases between. This CDR3 is 16 amino acids long. As DNA, the CDR3 is TGTGCCAGCAGCCTTGCCGGCAGGACATTCCAAGAGACCCAGTACTTC. The encoded protein is CASSLAGRTFQETQYF.

The J gene is TRBJ2-1, the V gene TRBV7-8; a possible D gene is TRBD1 (5 bases). The germline V and J ends were trimmed by 1 base and 10 bases, with 17 bases remaining between them. The CDR3 has 15 amino acids. Germline lookup yields CDR1 SGHVS and CDR2 FQNEAQ. CDR3 loop: CASSLVVTELHEQFF. The DNA for the CDR3 is TGTGCCAGCAGCTTAGTGGTGACAGAGTTACACGAGCAGTTCTTC.

This chain uses TRBV28 with TRBJ2-5, with D unresolved. The germline CDR1 and CDR2 sequences are MDHEN and SYDVKM. With 10 bases removed from V and 1 base from J, the gap between germline ends came to 13 bases. This CDR3 contains 13 residues. The CDR3 sequence: CAIETSPQETQYF. The CDR3 DNA reads as TGTGCCATCGAGACAAGTCCCCAAGAGACCCAGTACTTC.